This entry lists 4 T cell receptor beta chains sequenced from one sample in a study of blood T cell repertoires in COVID-19. Profiled with immunoSEQ multiplex PCR; TCRdb holds only in-frame clones, not every one. The data contain fewer than 250,000 clones, more than 75% of them seen just once; the ten biggest clones take up approximately 2.1%. The sequencing input was PBMCs or T cells enriched from blood (not recorded which). The source of these receptors is a woman between 45 and 65 years old who had recovered from COVID-19.

This clone was recorded only once. The V gene is TRBV6-2 or TRBV6-3, the J gene TRBJ2-1, with a possible D match to TRBD2 (7 bases). V was cut by 6 bases and J by 11 bases, with 26 bases left in between. From germline, CDR1 is MNHEY and CDR2 SVGEGT. There are 16 residues in the CDR3. Here the CDR3 reads CASSASGGRVLRQQFF. CDR3 nucleotide sequence: TGTGCCAGCAGCGCGTCCGGGGGGCGCGTTCTCCGTCAGCAGTTCTTC.

The chain links TRBV25-1 to TRBJ2-2, with 7 positions matching TRBD1. This CDR3 is built from 15 residues. The V gene's germline CDR1 is MGHDK and CDR2 SYGVNS. The V and J ends lost 8 bases and 6 bases, in that order; junction bases with no gene match: 12. CDR3 sequence: CASSRMDRSAGELFF. CDR3 nucleotide sequence: TGTGCCAGCTCTCGAATGGACAGGTCGGCCGGGGAGCTGTTTTTT.

This clone was counted once. J is TRBJ1-5 and V is TRBV7-2; 10 positions agree with TRBD1. Germline trimming cut 5 bases from V and 7 bases from J; bases unmatched to any gene: 5. CDR3 length: 14 residues. Germline-derived CDR1 and CDR2 are SGHTA and FQGNSA. This CDR3 is CASSLWTGGQPQHF. CDR3 DNA sequence: TGTGCCAGCAGCCTATGGACAGGGGGACAGCCCCAGCATTTT. The full variable domain, rest sourced from reference TRBV7-2 and TRBJ1-5, is GAGVSQSPSNKVTEKGKDVELRCDPISGHTALYWYRQSLGQGLEFLIYFQGNSAPDKSGLPSDRFSAERTGGSVSTLTIQRTQQEDSAVYLCASSLWTGGQPQHFGDGTRLSIL.

This clone was recorded once. The J gene is TRBJ1-6, the V gene TRBV13; D gene uncertain. V dropped 4 bases and J dropped 8 bases, with 15 bases sitting between them. The CDR3 has 15 amino acids. Germline CDR1 reads PRHDT; CDR2 reads FYEKMQ (reference sequence). The CDR3 region is CASSSTGIRDSPLHF. DNA of the CDR3: TGTGCCAGCAGCTCAACCGGGATTCGGGATTCACCCCTCCACTTT.